This T cell receptor beta chain appears in the sequencing data of a study of T cell responses to AZD1222 COVID-19 vaccine. TCRdb's table, derived via immunoSEQ multiplex PCR, lists solely in-frame clones and lacks some. Among 170,000 or so clones listed, about nine tenths were seen once. There are 19 residues in the CDR3. V lost 6 bases and J lost 4, with 27 bases in between. Germline CDR1 reads SGHTA; CDR2 reads FQGTGA. The V gene is TRBV7-3, the J gene TRBJ2-2; either TRBD1 or TRBD2 may supply D (8 bases each). This receptor was identified in an adult in good health. The sample was peripheral blood, taken on day 0 of AZD1222 vaccination. This CDR3 is CASRPGQGRDRGGTGELFF. DNA for the CDR3: TGTGCCAGCAGACCCGGACAGGGACGGGACCGGGGGGGCACCGGGGAGCTGTTTTTT.